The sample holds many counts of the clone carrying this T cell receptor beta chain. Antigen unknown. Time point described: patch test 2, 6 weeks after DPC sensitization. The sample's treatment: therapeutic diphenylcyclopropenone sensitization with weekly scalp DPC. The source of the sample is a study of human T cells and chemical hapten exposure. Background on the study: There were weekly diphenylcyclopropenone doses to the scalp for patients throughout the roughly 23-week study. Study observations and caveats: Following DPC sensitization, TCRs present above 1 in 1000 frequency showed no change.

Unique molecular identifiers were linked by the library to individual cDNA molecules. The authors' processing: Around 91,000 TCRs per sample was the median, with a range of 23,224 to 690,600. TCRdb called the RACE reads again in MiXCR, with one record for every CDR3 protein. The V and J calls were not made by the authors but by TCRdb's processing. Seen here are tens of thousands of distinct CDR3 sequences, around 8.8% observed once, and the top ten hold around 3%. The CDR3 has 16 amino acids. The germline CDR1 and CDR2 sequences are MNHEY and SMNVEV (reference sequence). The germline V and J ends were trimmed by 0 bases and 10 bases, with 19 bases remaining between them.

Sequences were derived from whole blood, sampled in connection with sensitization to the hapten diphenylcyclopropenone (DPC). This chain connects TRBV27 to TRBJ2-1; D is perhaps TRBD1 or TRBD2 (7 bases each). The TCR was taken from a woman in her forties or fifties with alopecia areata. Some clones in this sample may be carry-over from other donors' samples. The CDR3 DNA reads TGTGCCAGCAGTTTATCCAGGGGGGAGGGCCATGGGGAGCAGTTCTTC. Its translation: CASSLSRGEGHGEQFF.